These T cell receptor beta chains were read from a single sample in a study of shared clonotypes between healthy human individuals. Only in-frame clones appear in the TCRdb table, and some are missing; sequencing was by immunoSEQ multiplex PCR. Here the sample spans hundreds of thousands of clones, about 80% being singletons. The specimen sequenced was memory CD4+ T cells sorted from blood. The origin of the receptors is a woman aged 25 to 39 in good health. The CDR3 runs from the conserved cysteine through the conserved F or W. D genes are given only for firm matches. Size is stated for part of the rows, as once, few or many counts, or as a class when the clone is expanded.

NA	TRBV28	TRBJ1-1	once	CASSSGSPRPEAFF	TGTGCCAGCAGTTCGGGGTCACCCCGTCCTGAAGCTTTCTTT
TRBD2	TRBV28	TRBJ2-3	NA	CASYGLAVVPDTQYF	TGTGCCAGCTATGGACTAGCGGTAGTCCCAGATACGCAGTATTTT
NA	TRBV7-8	TRBJ1-5	NA	CASSLDRSPNQPQHF	TGTGCCAGCAGCCTAGACAGGTCCCCCAATCAGCCCCAGCATTTT
NA	TRBV4-2	TRBJ2-7	NA	CASSPSSGQLSYEQYF	TGTGCCAGCAGCCCTTCCTCCGGACAGCTGTCCTACGAGCAGTACTTC
NA	TRBV2	TRBJ1-5	NA	CASERGAGSQPQHF	TGTGCCAGCGAGAGGGGCGCCGGGAGTCAGCCCCAGCATTTT
NA	TRBV30	TRBJ1-1	NA	CAWSVSIEAFF	TGTGCCTGGAGTGTTTCTATTGAAGCTTTCTTT
NA	TRBV6-6	TRBJ2-4	once	CASSYRGNENIQYF	TGTGCCAGCAGTTACCGGGGGAATGAAAACATTCAGTACTTC
NA	TRBV7-8	TRBJ2-3	NA	CASSSQQGYDTQYF	TGTGCCAGCAGCTCTCAACAGGGCTACGATACGCAGTATTTT
NA	TRBV30	TRBJ1-2	NA	CAWSPGYTF	TGTGCCTGGAGTCCTGGCTACACCTTC
TRBD2	TRBV6-4	TRBJ2-1	many	CASSELTSGQQFF	TGTGCCAGCAGTGAGCTGACTAGCGGGCAGCAGTTCTTC
NA	TRBV11-1	TRBJ2-5	once	CASSYNRAETQYF	TGTGCCAGCAGCTACAACAGGGCGGAGACCCAGTACTTC
NA	TRBV7-9	TRBJ2-1	NA	CASSLFGWGTNYNEQFF	TGTGCCAGCAGCTTATTTGGTTGGGGGACGAACTACAATGAGCAGTTCTTC
NA	TRBV5-1	TRBJ2-3	many	CASSIGEVTDTQYF	TGCGCCAGCAGCATAGGGGAGGTGACAGATACGCAGTATTTT
NA	TRBV11-2	TRBJ2-2	NA	CASTAVTVNTGELFF	TGTGCCAGCACCGCGGTTACGGTGAACACCGGGGAGCTGTTTTTT
TRBD1	TRBV18	TRBJ1-4	NA	CASSTGDEKLFF	TGTGCCAGCTCAACAGGGGACGAAAAACTGTTTTTT
TRBD1	TRBV4-2	TRBJ2-5	NA	CASSQGQGRLGETQYF	TGTGCCAGTAGCCAAGGACAGGGCCGGTTGGGGGAGACCCAGTACTTC
TRBD2	TRBV15	TRBJ2-1	NA	CATSRDFSGSFRGEQFF	TGTGCCACCAGCAGAGATTTTAGCGGGAGTTTCCGCGGTGAGCAGTTCTTC
TRBD2	TRBV7-2	TRBJ2-7	NA	CASSSNPSGLSYEQYF	TGTGCCAGCAGCTCGAACCCTAGCGGACTTTCCTACGAGCAGTACTTC
NA	TRBV5-1	TRBJ2-5	NA	CASSLEGHTDWLETQYF	TGCGCCAGCAGCTTAGAGGGACACACTGACTGGTTGGAGACCCAGTACTTC
NA	TRBV5-1	TRBJ2-7	few	CASSSSIGEQYF	TGCGCCAGCAGTTCTAGCATCGGCGAGCAGTACTTC
TRBD2	TRBV4-1	TRBJ2-3	NA	CASSRGVAGGPRNTDTQYF	TGCGCCAGCAGCCGGGGGGTAGCGGGAGGGCCGAGAAACACAGATACGCAGTATTTT
TRBD1	TRBV28	TRBJ2-7	NA	CASRATGQGSGEQYF	TGTGCCAGCAGGGCAACGGGACAGGGTTCCGGGGAGCAGTACTTC
TRBD1	TRBV29-1	TRBJ1-2	NA	CSVGQDYGYTF	TGCAGCGTGGGACAGGACTATGGCTACACCTTC
TRBD1	TRBV2	TRBJ1-4	NA	CASMQGAYEKLFF	TGTGCCAGCATGCAGGGGGCTTATGAAAAACTGTTTTTT
NA	TRBV11-2	TRBJ1-1	NA	CASRPLFAGRGTEAFF	TGTGCCAGCAGACCCCTCTTCGCGGGGAGAGGGACTGAAGCTTTCTTT
NA	TRBV10-1	TRBJ2-2	NA	CASSGGSGELFF	TGCGCCAGCTCAGGGGGGTCCGGGGAGCTGTTTTTT
TRBD1	TRBV6-1	TRBJ1-1	few	CASSDPTGGLTEAFF	TGTGCCAGCAGTGACCCCACAGGGGGCCTCACTGAAGCTTTCTTT
NA	TRBV28	TRBJ1-4	once	CASSTFFDRNEKLFF	TGTGCCAGCAGTACCTTCTTTGACAGAAATGAAAAACTGTTTTTT
NA	TRBV11-3	TRBJ2-5	once	CASSQRYQETQYF	TGTGCCAGCAGCCAACGGTACCAAGAGACCCAGTACTTC
TRBD1	TRBV10-3	TRBJ1-1	few	CAISDPGTGNTEAFF	TGTGCCATCAGTGACCCCGGGACAGGCAACACTGAAGCTTTCTTT
TRBD2	TRBV6-5	TRBJ2-3	NA	CASSYSNDGEGTQYF	TGTGCCAGCAGTTACTCGAATGACGGGGAGGGTACGCAGTATTTT
NA	TRBV28	TRBJ1-1	NA	CASSFDQRSTEAFF	TGTGCCAGCAGTTTTGACCAAAGGAGCACTGAAGCTTTCTTT
TRBD2	TRBV6-5	TRBJ2-3	NA	CASSLAGPDTQYF	TGTGCCAGCAGTCTAGCGGGACCCGATACGCAGTATTTT
TRBD1	TRBV10-3	TRBJ2-6	NA	CAISEGTVGANVLTF	TGTGCCATCAGTGAGGGGACAGTCGGGGCCAACGTCCTGACTTTC
NA	TRBV4-1	TRBJ2-7	NA	CASSQGPPREQYF	TGCGCCAGCAGCCAGGGCCCTCCCCGCGAGCAGTACTTC
TRBD2	TRBV5-1	TRBJ2-7	NA	CASSLALAGAVHEQYF	TGCGCCAGCAGCTTGGCCTTGGCGGGAGCGGTCCACGAGCAGTACTTC
NA	TRBV7-9	TRBJ2-2	NA	CASSFRELFF	TGTGCCAGCAGCTTTCGGGAGCTGTTTTTT
NA	TRBV5-1	TRBJ1-2	few	CASSYEMERGGYTF	TGCGCCAGCAGCTACGAGATGGAGAGAGGTGGCTACACCTTC
NA	TRBV29-1	TRBJ1-2	many	CSVEDSNGGYTF	TGCAGCGTTGAAGACTCAAACGGGGGCTACACCTTC
NA	TRBV5-1	TRBJ1-5	NA	CASLPGLIRTGSNQPQHF	TGCGCCAGCTTACCCGGCCTGATACGTACAGGGAGCAATCAGCCCCAGCATTTT
NA	TRBV28	TRBJ2-1	NA	CASSLIPDEQFF	TGTGCCAGCAGTTTGATACCGGATGAGCAGTTCTTC